This TCR beta chain comes out of a study of blood T cell repertoires in COVID-19 (dated by TCRdb to about 2020). Background for the entire study: The collaborator samples originated in the United States, Italy and Spain and spanned the acute and convalescent phases of COVID-19. A freely available public database, intended as a resource for researchers studying the immune response to SARS-CoV-2, is where the repertoires were released. Where available, HLA class I and class II types were obtained from metadata supplied by the sample provider rather than from assay-based typing. The prospective study material was composed of cDNA or gDNA derived from T cells, B-cell-depleted T cells, or PBMCs. The dataset comprised deeply sampled blood TCRbeta repertoires from subjects exposed to, actively infected with, or recovered from COVID-19. The samples were drawn from two sources: the first 160 participants of the ongoing ImmuneRACE study, and about 1,300 subjects contributed by 6 global collaborators. The sample metadata nearly always contained a de-identified subject ID, COVID-19 status, age in years and sex.

TCRbeta CDR3 regions were amplified from genomic DNA using the immunoSEQ Assay, a bias-controlled multiplex PCR. For the original study's pipeline: The number of nucleated cells in each sample was estimated from the amplification of reference gene primers within the assay. To quantify the absolute abundance of each unique TCRbeta CDR3 rearrangement, sequence reads were collapsed and filtered. Productive Simpson clonality was computed per sample as the square root of Simpson's diversity index over productive rearrangements. The table comes from immuneACCESS by way of TCRdb, which keeps in-frame sequences with V and J called. Part of the clones is missing from these tables; in studies checked, under half for an unresolved V gene and the rest for unknown reasons. V and J calls and clone size are copied from that table; D and trimming were computed from the DNA. The sample table lists 200,000 to 250,000 clones, about 80% of them with a count of one. Of the sample, roughly 7% is held by the ten largest clones.

Concerning this clone: There is no known antigen for this receptor. No much larger clonotype is one base removed from it; base qualities were not supplied.

The collaborating institutions used their own protocols to collect whole blood in K2EDTA tubes. For TCRbeta analysis, collaborators shipped samples in one of three forms: frozen whole blood, isolated PBMCs, or DNA extracted from either of those sample types. What the study reported, not specific to this receptor: The quantity of clinical and demographic metadata differed by source and by participant and was supplied without curation.

CDR1 SQVTM and CDR2 ANQGSEA are derived from the germline V gene. Reading from cysteine to phenylalanine, the CDR3 counts 20 amino acids. The retained sequence is limited to the CDR3, 60 bases, with the frame set at the first base. Clipping removes 4 bases from V and 2 bases from J, with 19 as the unmatched junction base count. This clonotype was sampled from a woman in her forties or fifties with acute or convalescent COVID-19. Here the chain combines TRBV29-1 and TRBJ2-3; 12 central bases correspond to TRBD2. The material sequenced was peripheral blood. The DNA sequence is TGCAGCGTTGCGGGGGGAGGACTAGCGGGGATAAAGAGATACACAGATACGCAGTATTTT. Its protein is CSVAGGGLAGIKRYTDTQYF.